The present T cell receptor (beta chain) was sequenced within a study of early T cells in non-severe SARS-CoV-2 infection. Across the whole study: Sequencing of bulk RNA from unsorted whole blood was done, without chain pairing.

Unique molecular identifier tags were affixed to discrete cDNA molecules. TCRdb called the 5' RACE reads again in MiXCR, with one record for every CDR3 protein. In the table there are 85,000 to 100,000 distinct CDR3 sequences, approximately 16% of which are singletons. This clonotype came up a few times. V lost 4 bases, J lost 2 bases, and 23 bases lay in between. Germline CDR1 reads DFQATT; CDR2 reads SNEGSKA (reference sequence). The CDR3 runs 17 residues. The V call is TRBV20-1, the J call TRBJ1-2; no reliable D call. This sample comprised whole blood, obtained at baseline. The clonotype was recovered from an adult who was a healthcare worker with PCR-confirmed SARS-CoV-2 infection or an uninfected control (not recorded which). This chain's CDR3 is CSATPFAAAHTNYGYTF. CDR3 in DNA: TGCAGTGCTACCCCTTTTGCGGCAGCTCATACCAACTATGGCTACACCTTC.